This entry concerns a single T cell receptor (beta chain). Its antigen is still unknown. This sample is drawn from a study of T cells expressing NK-cell markers. Study-wide context: Sorted CD3+CD56-NKG2C+, CD3+CD56+NKG2C+ and CD3+CD56+NKG2C- T cells supplied the TCR beta repertoires. The authors sequenced eight donors, of whom seven were HCMV-seropositive and one was seronegative. Study-wide results and caveats: For six donors, the dominant NKG2C+ clonotypes made up roughly 1.0-7.5% of their CD8+ T cells.

TCRdb reprocessed the 5' RACE reads and keeps a single row for each CDR3 protein, giving no DNA. The specimen's table records some 340,000 distinct CDR3 sequences. The CDR3 covers 14 residues. Germline V gene data show CDR1 as SGHNT and CDR2 as YYREEE (reference sequence). Sequencing input: blood T cells: a sorted CD56 or NKG2C T cell subset, CD4+ or CD8+ T cells, or bulk PBMC T cells (not recorded which). This TCR was recovered from a man aged 18 to 69 in good health. The chain employs TRBV5-4 and TRBJ1-2. This chain's CDR3 is CASSLASPGRGYTF.